This T cell receptor (beta chain) came from a study of blood T cell repertoires in COVID-19 (TCRdb year 2020). Broadly, across the study: Samples from collaborators originated in the United States, Italy and Spain and spanned both the acute and convalescent phases of COVID-19. The prospective study material was composed of cDNA or gDNA derived from T cells, B-cell-depleted T cells, or PBMCs. Deeply sampled blood TCRbeta repertoires from subjects exposed to, actively infected with, or recovered from COVID-19 were included in the dataset. A freely available public database, intended as a resource for researchers studying the immune response to SARS-CoV-2, is where the repertoires were released. The samples were drawn from the first 160 participants of the ongoing ImmuneRACE study and from over 950 subjects provided by 6 global collaborators. A de-identified subject ID, COVID-19 status, age in years and sex were almost always included in the sample metadata. Where available, HLA class I and class II types were obtained from metadata supplied by the sample provider rather than from assay-based typing.

One collaborating source in Seattle enrolled patients during active infection and followed them longitudinally through the course of disease. Each collaborating institution followed its own protocols to collect whole blood in K2EDTA tubes. For TCRbeta analysis, collaborators shipped samples in one of three forms: frozen whole blood, isolated PBMCs, or DNA extracted from either of those sample types. From a lookup of the germline V gene, CDR1 and CDR2 are SGHRS and YFSETQ. The CDR3 contains 14 residues, cysteine and phenylalanine counted. The entry retains the CDR3 DNA only, 42 bases that are in frame from base 1. Relative to germline, V is 4 bases shorter and J is 1 base shorter, with 11 bases between their ends. Comment on this clone: What this receptor recognizes is not known. The input lacks base qualities; no much larger clone sits a single base away.

General study outcomes and caveats: The quantity of clinical and demographic metadata differed by source and by participant and was supplied without curation.

TCRbeta CDR3 regions were amplified from genomic DNA by means of the immunoSEQ Assay, a bias-controlled multiplex PCR. The study's processing was this. Nucleated cell counts per sample were estimated from amplification of reference gene primers within the assay. To quantify the absolute abundance of each unique TCRbeta CDR3 rearrangement, sequence reads were collapsed and filtered. Productive Simpson clonality was computed per sample as the square root of Simpson's diversity index over productive rearrangements. TCRdb's version of the immuneACCESS table is confined to in-frame rearrangements and falls short of the full clone set. An unresolved V gene accounts for under half of the shortfall where checked; the remainder is of unknown origin. For V, J and clone size, that table is used; D and trimming come from the DNA. The sample table records about 220,000 clones; about 81% of these occur just once. Roughly 5.5% of the sample rests with the top ten.

The receptor comes from a woman in her 70s with COVID-19, enrolled during active disease. The chain couples TRBV5-1 to TRBJ1-1; the best D guess is TRBD1, with 5 bases matching. The sample taken for sequencing was peripheral blood. CDR3 protein: CASSEGTANTEAFF. The nucleotide sequence is given as TGCGCCAGCAGCGAGGGGACTGCGAACACTGAAGCTTTCTTT.